Below, 4 T cell receptor beta chains from the same sample are listed, as sequenced in a study of T cell repertoires in ileal Crohn's disease. The table came from immunoSEQ multiplex PCR; TCRdb's copy has only in-frame clones and leaves some out. This table has about 14,000 clones, 78% appearing once. The source material was ileal tissue. Source of these receptors: an adult with Crohn's disease.

This clone is categorized as medium-sized. The V gene is TRBV27, the J gene TRBJ2-1; D remains unclear. The CDR3 runs to 17 residues. V lost 4 bases and J 5 bases, leaving 21 bases between the germline ends. Germline CDR1 MNHEY, CDR2 SMNVEV (reference sequence). The CDR3 DNA is TGTGCCAGCAGTTCCCCTCGAGGAGATCTGGCGGACAATGAGCAGTTCTTC. Its protein product is CASSSPRGDLADNEQFF.

In this sample, this clone turned up once. The chain combines TRBV10-2 with TRBJ2-7; weak D call: TRBD2 (5 bases). The germline V and J ends were trimmed by 6 bases and 4 bases, with 16 bases remaining between them. The CDR3 extends over 14 amino acids. Germline V CDR1 and CDR2: WSHSY, SAAADI. CDR3 nucleotides: TGCGCCAGCAGCCTCGGAACTAGTGCATACGAGCAGTACTTC. It encodes CASSLGTSAYEQYF.

This clone ranks as medium-sized. V gene TRBV27 combines with J gene TRBJ2-7; tentative D call: TRBD1 (6 bases). Trimming left V 2 bases short and J 4 bases short, with 12 bases between. This CDR3 contains 14 residues. In germline, CDR1 is MNHEY, CDR2 SMNVEV (reference sequence). CDR3 nucleotide sequence: TGTGCCAGCAGTTTAGGCAGGGACATATACGAGCAGTACTTC. It is translated as CASSLGRDIYEQYF.

The chain recombines TRBV7-8 with TRBJ1-1, with a tentative D call TRBD1 (6 bases). V dropped 3 bases and J dropped 0 bases, with 8 bases sitting between them. Looked up from germline, CDR1 is SGHVS and CDR2 is FQNEAQ. The CDR3 runs 14 residues. The CDR3 nucleotides are TGTGCCAGCAGCTTCGGACAGATGAACACTGAAGCTTTCTTT. Amino acid sequence: CASSFGQMNTEAFF.